This T cell receptor beta chain appears in the sequencing data of a study of cytomegalovirus exposure and HLA in healthy donors. Study-level background: As an earlier analysis found, about 179 million T cells yielded 117 million unique TCR beta sequences. General study findings and limits: The study labeled under 200 TCR beta chains cytomegalovirus-associated. In an earlier analysis, about 87% or about 30%: the productive usage of most TCR beta V segments.

The CDR3 is 16 residues long. V lost 6 bases and J lost 7; bases outside the gene matches: 11. Germline CDR1 and CDR2: SGHVS and FQNEAQ. The study ran its PCR with 60 Vbeta and 13 Jbeta primers. In the original processing: As a later analysis found, there were 78 million or so unique TCR beta chains, of which roughly 11 million were shared. Method: immunoSEQ multiplex PCR; TCRdb's copy keeps in-frame clones and lacks some. V and J calls and clone size are as listed in that table; D and trimming were resolved from the DNA. The repertoire includes about 140,000 clones, approximately 78% of them detected once, and about 3.4% sits in the top ten. About this clone itself: Its antigen is not known.

This chain uses TRBV7-8 with TRBJ2-7, with TRBD2 matching over 14 bases. Sequenced material: PBMCs. The clonotype was recovered from a man between 18 and 35 years old in good health and CMV-seropositive. CDR3 in amino acids: CASSSPGLAGAGEQYF. The CDR3, as DNA: TGTGCCAGCAGTTCTCCGGGACTAGCGGGAGCGGGGGAGCAGTACTTC.